This T cell receptor beta chain was profiled in a study of T cell changes during pregnancy in multiple sclerosis. Per germline, CDR1 SGHNT and CDR2 YENEEA. This CDR3 is built from 14 residues. The ends were cut back, 2 bases at V and 0 bases at J, with 7 bases in the middle. Some clones are missing from TCRdb's copy, which holds only in-frame ones; the method was immunoSEQ multiplex PCR. This table holds around 25,000 clones, 80% to 90% found once. The sequencing used CD8+ T cells from peripheral blood mononuclear cells, collected in the first trimester of pregnancy. The chain carries TRBV11-3 and TRBJ1-1, with D tentatively TRBD1 (5 bases). This sequence was found in a female donor in good health, enrolled as a control in a pregnancy study. CDR3 sequence reads: CASSLSGLNTEAFF. In DNA form, the CDR3 reads TGTGCCAGCAGCTTATCAGGGTTGAACACTGAAGCTTTCTTT.